This T cell receptor beta chain was retrieved from a study of cytomegalovirus exposure and HLA in healthy donors. General study findings and limits: A reported reduction in N-insertions relative to the 666-donor mean was seen in an Asian-associated ancestry cluster in a later analysis. V segments that were indistinguishable, TRBV6-2 and TRBV6-3 among them, were omitted from analysis. Most TCR sequences showed up rarely, but some public TCRs showed up in many donors. High specificity and sensitivity for cytomegalovirus status were reported for the classifier.

Primers for the PCR totalled 60 Vbeta and 13 Jbeta. Using immunoSEQ multiplex PCR, the repertoire was profiled, and TCRdb retains in-frame clones only, with some absent. In the table there are roughly 140,000 clones, around 76% of which are singletons. Of note for this clone: Its antigen is still unknown.

The V gene's germline CDR1 is MNHEY and CDR2 SVGAGI. The CDR3 has 13 residues. V gave up 9 bases and J gave up 5 bases, with 16 bases separating them. This TCR derives from a male donor in good health and CMV-seronegative. Sample: PBMCs. The J gene is TRBJ1-2, the V gene TRBV6-5; D is possibly TRBD1 (6 bases). The CDR3 region is CASRQGGRYGYTF. For the CDR3, the DNA is TGTGCCAGTCGTCAAGGGGGAAGGTATGGCTACACCTTC.